This T cell receptor (beta chain) was captured in a study of CD8 T cells in ankylosing spondylitis. CDR3 length equals 15 residues. The junction had 4 bases not matched to a gene; V was cut back by 3 bases and J by 3 bases. CDR1 and CDR2 (germline): DFQATT, SNEGSKA (reference sequence). TCRdb called the 5' RACE reads again in MiXCR, with one record for every CDR3 protein. This table holds about 240,000 distinct CDR3 sequences, approximately 9% found once. The material sequenced was blood, either unsorted or a sorted T cell fraction (not recorded which). The chain uses TRBV20-1 and TRBJ2-6; TRBD1 aligns across 8 bases. The TCR comes from a male donor with ankylosing spondylitis or in good health (not recorded which). CDR3 coding DNA: TGCAGTGCTAGCCAGGGGGCACATGGGGCCAACGTCCTGACTTTC. As protein: CSASQGAHGANVLTF.